The 5 T cell receptor beta chains below all came from one sample that was sequenced in a study of cytomegalovirus exposure and HLA in healthy donors. Primers: 60 Vbeta forward and 13 Jbeta reverse. Clones were read by immunoSEQ multiplex PCR, and TCRdb kept only the in-frame ones, dropping some. The sample lists approximately 61,000 clones, around 61% seen once, with roughly 3% in the top ten. Sequencing was performed on PBMCs. These receptors all stem from a woman aged 50 to 60 in good health and CMV-seronegative.

V usage is TRBV7-2 and J usage is TRBJ1-2; tentative D call: TRBD1 (5 bases). The ends were cut back, 6 bases at V and 0 bases at J, with 23 bases in the middle. The CDR3 runs to 18 residues. Germline CDR1 SGHTA, CDR2 FQGNSA. The CDR3 DNA is TGTGCCAGCAGTGGGGGGAGGGGCCGTCCCTCTGCTAACTATGGCTACACCTTC. Translated, it gives CASSGGRGRPSANYGYTF.

The rearrangement uses TRBV7-7 and TRBJ2-3, with 10 positions matching TRBD2. The CDR3 length is 13 residues. Germline CDR1 SSHAT, CDR2 FNYEAQ (reference sequence). The CDR3: CASGTSGTDTQYF. As DNA, the CDR3 is TGTGCTAGCGGGACTAGCGGCACAGATACGCAGTATTTT. Full variable domain (outside the CDR3, taken from reference TRBV7-7 and TRBJ2-3): GAGVSQSPRYKVTKRGQDVTLRCDPISSHATLYWYQQALGQGPEFLTYFNYEAQPDKSGLPSDRFSAERPEGSISTLTIQRTEQRDSAMYRCASGTSGTDTQYFGPGTRLTVL.

This chain uses TRBV10-3 with TRBJ2-6; TRBD1 matches at 8 bases. With 2 bases clipped from V and 2 bases from J, the junction kept 2 bases outside the gene matches. This CDR3 is 16 amino acids long. Germline V gene lookup returns CDR1 ENHRY and CDR2 SYGVKD. The CDR3: CAISEPGGTGANVLTF. The CDR3 DNA reads as TGTGCCATCAGTGAGCCAGGGGGCACTGGGGCCAACGTCCTGACTTTC.

The chain couples TRBV18 to TRBJ1-5; 7 bases fit TRBD1. CDR3 length: 16 amino acids. With V trimmed by 6 bases and J by 4 bases, 12 bases remained unmatched. Germline V CDR1 and CDR2: KGHSH, LQKENI. The CDR3 spells CASSRVPGQNNQPQHF. CDR3 DNA sequence: TGTGCCAGCTCTCGCGTACCGGGACAGAATAATCAGCCCCAGCATTTT.

The chain employs TRBV9 and TRBJ1-4; 9 nucleotides align to TRBD1. V lost 3 bases to trimming and J lost 7 bases; unmatched junction nucleotides: 4. Germline V CDR1 and CDR2: SGDLS, YYNGEE. The CDR3 is 14 residues long. CDR3 sequence: CASSDRDRAEKLFF. In DNA form, the CDR3 reads TGTGCCAGCAGCGATCGGGACAGGGCTGAAAAACTGTTTTTT.